This TCR beta chain was sequenced during a study of cytomegalovirus exposure and HLA in healthy donors. Details on this clone: Its antigen is undetermined.

The V gene's germline CDR1 is SGHTA and CDR2 FQGNSA. The CDR3 loop spans 15 amino acids. Germline trimming cut 5 bases from V and 5 bases from J; bases unmatched to any gene: 8. Study-wide results and limits: The study labeled 180 or so TCR beta chains cytomegalovirus-associated. Some V segments (TRBV6-2 and TRBV6-3 among them) were excluded as indistinguishable.

As for the donors, each was a healthy bone marrow donor. This PCR relied on a set of 60 Vbeta primers and 13 Jbeta primers. Assay used: immunoSEQ multiplex PCR; TCRdb lists only in-frame clones, some missing. This sample has roughly 150,000 clones; roughly 84% occur once, and the top ten carry about 2.1%. The specimen was PBMCs. The TCR sequence derives from a woman younger than 35 in good health and CMV-seronegative. The rearrangement joins TRBV7-2 to TRBJ1-2; 10 nucleotides line up with TRBD1. The CDR3 protein is CASSPGTGVRYGYTF. The CDR3 DNA reads as TGTGCCAGCAGCCCGGGGACAGGGGTTCGGTATGGCTACACCTTC.